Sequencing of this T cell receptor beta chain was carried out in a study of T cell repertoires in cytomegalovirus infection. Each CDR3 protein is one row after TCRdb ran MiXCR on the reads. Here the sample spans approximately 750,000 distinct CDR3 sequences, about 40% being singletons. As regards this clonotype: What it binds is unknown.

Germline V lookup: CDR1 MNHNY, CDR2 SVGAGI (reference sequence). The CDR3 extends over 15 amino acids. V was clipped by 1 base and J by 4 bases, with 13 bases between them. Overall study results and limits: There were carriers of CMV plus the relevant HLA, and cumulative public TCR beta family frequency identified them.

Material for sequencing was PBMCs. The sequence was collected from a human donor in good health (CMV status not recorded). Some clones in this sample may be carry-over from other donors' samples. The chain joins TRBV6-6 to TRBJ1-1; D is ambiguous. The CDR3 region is CASSYWPTSSTEAFF. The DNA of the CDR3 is TGTGCCAGCAGTTACTGGCCGACATCCAGCACTGAAGCTTTCTTT.